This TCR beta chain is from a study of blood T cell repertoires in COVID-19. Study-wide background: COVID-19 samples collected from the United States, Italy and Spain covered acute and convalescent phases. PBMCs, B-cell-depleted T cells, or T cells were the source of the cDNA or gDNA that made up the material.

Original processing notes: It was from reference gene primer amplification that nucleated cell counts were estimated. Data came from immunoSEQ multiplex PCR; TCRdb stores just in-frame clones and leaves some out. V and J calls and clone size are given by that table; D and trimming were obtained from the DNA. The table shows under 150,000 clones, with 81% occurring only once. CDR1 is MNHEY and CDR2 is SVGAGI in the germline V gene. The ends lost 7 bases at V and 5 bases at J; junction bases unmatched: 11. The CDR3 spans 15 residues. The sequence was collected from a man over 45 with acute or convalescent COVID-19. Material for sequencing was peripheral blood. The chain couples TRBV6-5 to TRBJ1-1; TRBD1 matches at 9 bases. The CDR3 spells CASTLRGQGFTEAFF. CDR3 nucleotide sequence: TGTGCCAGCACCTTAAGGGGACAGGGTTTTACTGAAGCTTTCTTT.